These T cell receptor beta chains were read from a single sample in a study of CD8 T cells in Susac syndrome. TCRdb re-called the immunoSEQ multiplex PCR reads with MiXCR, one entry per CDR3 protein. The sample holds 60,000 to 75,000 distinct CDR3 sequences, 85% to 95% seen once. Sequencing was performed on CD8+ T cells from PBMCs. All receptors derive from a human donor in good health. Each CDR3 is given with its conserved first and last residue. Fields, in order: clone size, D gene, V gene, J gene, CDR3 DNA, CDR3 protein. D genes are given only for firm matches. Clone size appears in some rows only: once, few, many, or a class for an expanded clone.

clone size: NA; D gene: NA; V gene: TRBV7-9; J gene: TRBJ2-1; CDR3 DNA: TGTGCCAGCAGCTTGCGACCCAGTGACGAGTTCTTC; CDR3 protein: CASSLRPSDEFF
clone size: NA; D gene: NA; V gene: TRBV7-2; J gene: TRBJ1-2; CDR3 DNA: TGTGCCAGCAGCTACCTGGCGACGGATGGCTACACCTTC; CDR3 protein: CASSYLATDGYTF
clone size: NA; D gene: NA; V gene: TRBV7-2; J gene: TRBJ2-4; CDR3 DNA: TGTGCCAGCAGCTTAACTCTTGGGAACATTCAGTACTTC; CDR3 protein: CASSLTLGNIQYF
clone size: NA; D gene: NA; V gene: TRBV7-9; J gene: TRBJ1-2; CDR3 DNA: TGTGCCAGCTCCAGCCCTTCACCCCTCTATGGCTACACCTTC; CDR3 protein: CASSSPSPLYGYTF
clone size: once; D gene: NA; V gene: TRBV3-1; J gene: TRBJ1-2; CDR3 DNA: TGTGCCAGCAGCCAAGAACAGGATGGCTACACCTTC; CDR3 protein: CASSQEQDGYTF
clone size: NA; D gene: NA; V gene: TRBV28; J gene: TRBJ2-3; CDR3 DNA: TGTGCCAGCAGTTTTGGGACCGGCACAGATACGCAGTATTTT; CDR3 protein: CASSFGTGTDTQYF
clone size: NA; D gene: TRBD1; V gene: TRBV29-1; J gene: TRBJ1-2; CDR3 DNA: TGCAGCGTTCCAGGGGGGCCGGGTGGCTACACCTTC; CDR3 protein: CSVPGGPGGYTF
clone size: NA; D gene: NA; V gene: TRBV11-2; J gene: TRBJ2-2; CDR3 DNA: TGTGCCAGCATTAGCGCGAACACCGGGGAGCTGTTTTTT; CDR3 protein: CASISANTGELFF
clone size: NA; D gene: NA; V gene: TRBV27; J gene: TRBJ2-3; CDR3 DNA: TGTGCCAGCAGTTTATCATTCCTAGTAAGATCAGATACGCAGTATTTT; CDR3 protein: CASSLSFLVRSDTQYF
clone size: once; D gene: NA; V gene: TRBV4-1; J gene: TRBJ1-2; CDR3 DNA: TGCGCCAGCAGCCAAGACGTACCCCGGGATGGCTACACCTTC; CDR3 protein: CASSQDVPRDGYTF
clone size: NA; D gene: NA; V gene: TRBV4-1; J gene: TRBJ2-5; CDR3 DNA: TGCGCCAGCAGCCAATTTCTAGCAGAGACCCAGTACTTC; CDR3 protein: CASSQFLAETQYF
clone size: NA; D gene: TRBD2; V gene: TRBV3-1; J gene: TRBJ2-1; CDR3 DNA: TGTGCCAGCAGCCTACTAGCGGGGATGGACAATGAGCAGTTCTTC; CDR3 protein: CASSLLAGMDNEQFF
clone size: once; D gene: NA; V gene: TRBV7-9; J gene: TRBJ2-5; CDR3 DNA: TGTGCCAGCAGCTCCTGGACAGAACAAGAGACCCAGTACTTC; CDR3 protein: CASSSWTEQETQYF
clone size: NA; D gene: NA; V gene: TRBV29-1; J gene: TRBJ1-4; CDR3 DNA: TGCAGCGTTGTGTCCCCCGGGGCCGAGAATGAAAAACTGTTTTTT; CDR3 protein: CSVVSPGAENEKLFF
clone size: NA; D gene: NA; V gene: TRBV28; J gene: TRBJ2-3; CDR3 DNA: TGTGCCAGCAGTCCCTCGACACCCCAGAGCACAGATACGCAGTATTTT; CDR3 protein: CASSPSTPQSTDTQYF
clone size: NA; D gene: NA; V gene: TRBV19; J gene: TRBJ1-1; CDR3 DNA: TGTGCCAGTAGCCGACAGGTGGGCGGCACTGAAGCTTTCTTT; CDR3 protein: CASSRQVGGTEAFF
clone size: NA; D gene: NA; V gene: TRBV6-5; J gene: TRBJ1-1; CDR3 DNA: TGTGCCAGCAGTTCCCCTAGCGGATTTAGGGAGGACACTGAAGCTTTCTTT; CDR3 protein: CASSSPSGFREDTEAFF
clone size: NA; D gene: NA; V gene: TRBV29-1; J gene: TRBJ1-2; CDR3 DNA: TGCAGCGTTGGTCCGGCAGGGGACGGTAACTATGGCTACACCTTC; CDR3 protein: CSVGPAGDGNYGYTF
clone size: NA; D gene: NA; V gene: TRBV6-5; J gene: TRBJ1-5; CDR3 DNA: TGTGCCAGCAGCCCTCAGTATAGCAATCAGCCCCAGCATTTT; CDR3 protein: CASSPQYSNQPQHF
clone size: NA; D gene: NA; V gene: TRBV10-3; J gene: TRBJ1-1; CDR3 DNA: TGTGCCATCGCTCGGGGACCAAAGGACACTGAAGCTTTCTTT; CDR3 protein: CAIARGPKDTEAFF
clone size: NA; D gene: TRBD1; V gene: TRBV23-1; J gene: TRBJ2-6; CDR3 DNA: TGCGCCAGCAGGCCCGGGACAGGGCCCTCCTGGGCCAACGTCCTGACTTTC; CDR3 protein: CASRPGTGPSWANVLTF
clone size: NA; D gene: NA; V gene: TRBV7-3; J gene: TRBJ1-5; CDR3 DNA: TGTGCCAGCAGCTCCGACAGCAATCAGCCCCAGCATTTT; CDR3 protein: CASSSDSNQPQHF
clone size: NA; D gene: NA; V gene: TRBV19; J gene: TRBJ2-2; CDR3 DNA: TGTGCCAGTAGTATGTGGGGCGGCACCGGGGAGCTGTTTTTT; CDR3 protein: CASSMWGGTGELFF
clone size: NA; D gene: NA; V gene: TRBV6-8; J gene: TRBJ2-5; CDR3 DNA: TGTGCCAGCAGTGCCCGGTCCAGGGGCACTCAAGAGACCCAGTACTTC; CDR3 protein: CASSARSRGTQETQYF
clone size: NA; D gene: TRBD1; V gene: TRBV4-2; J gene: TRBJ1-2; CDR3 DNA: TGTGCCAGCAGCCTAGACGACAGGGGAGTCTATGGCTACACCTTC; CDR3 protein: CASSLDDRGVYGYTF
clone size: NA; D gene: NA; V gene: TRBV6-5; J gene: TRBJ2-2; CDR3 DNA: TGTGCCAGCAGCCTTAGCGGGAACACCGGGGAGCTGTTTTTT; CDR3 protein: CASSLSGNTGELFF
clone size: once; D gene: NA; V gene: TRBV7-9; J gene: TRBJ2-3; CDR3 DNA: TGTGCCAGCAGCGTCCACAGGGGAGGAGTAGGCACAGATACGCAGTATTTT; CDR3 protein: CASSVHRGGVGTDTQYF
clone size: NA; D gene: NA; V gene: TRBV7-9; J gene: TRBJ1-6; CDR3 DNA: TGTGCCAGCAGCTTAGTAGGTACGGGGGCTGATTCACCCCTCCACTTT; CDR3 protein: CASSLVGTGADSPLHF
clone size: NA; D gene: NA; V gene: TRBV4-2; J gene: TRBJ1-3; CDR3 DNA: TGTGCCAGCAGCCAAGATCCGGGCAGGACTGGAAACACCATATATTTT; CDR3 protein: CASSQDPGRTGNTIYF
clone size: NA; D gene: NA; V gene: TRBV3-1; J gene: TRBJ2-7; CDR3 DNA: TGTGCCAGCAGCCAAGATCGGGACGAGCAGTACTTC; CDR3 protein: CASSQDRDEQYF
clone size: NA; D gene: NA; V gene: TRBV27; J gene: TRBJ1-6; CDR3 DNA: TGTGCCAGCAATGCTTGGGGTTCACCCCTCCACTTT; CDR3 protein: CASNAWGSPLHF
clone size: NA; D gene: TRBD2; V gene: TRBV27; J gene: TRBJ2-1; CDR3 DNA: TGTGCCAGCACCCGTGGTAGCGGGGGTGAGCAGTTCTTC; CDR3 protein: CASTRGSGGEQFF
clone size: NA; D gene: NA; V gene: TRBV11-3; J gene: TRBJ2-3; CDR3 DNA: TGTGCCAGCAGCTTAGAGTCCCTAGCGACCAATGGAGATACGCAGTATTTT; CDR3 protein: CASSLESLATNGDTQYF
clone size: NA; D gene: NA; V gene: TRBV9; J gene: TRBJ1-2; CDR3 DNA: TGTGCCAGCAGCGTTGATCGGGACGGTGGCTACACCTTC; CDR3 protein: CASSVDRDGGYTF
clone size: once; D gene: NA; V gene: TRBV12-3/TRBV12-4; J gene: TRBJ2-2; CDR3 DNA: TGTGCCAGCAGTTTCTCCCTAAGCACCGGGGAGCTGTTTTTT; CDR3 protein: CASSFSLSTGELFF